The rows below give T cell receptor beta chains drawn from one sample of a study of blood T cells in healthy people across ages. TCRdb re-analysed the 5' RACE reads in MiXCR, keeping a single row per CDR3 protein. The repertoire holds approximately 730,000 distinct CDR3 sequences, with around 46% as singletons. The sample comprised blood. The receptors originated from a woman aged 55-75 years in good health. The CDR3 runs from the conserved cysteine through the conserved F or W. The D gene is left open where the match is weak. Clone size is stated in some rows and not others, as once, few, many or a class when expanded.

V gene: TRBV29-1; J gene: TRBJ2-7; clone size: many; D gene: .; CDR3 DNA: TGCAGCGTTGTGAACTACGAGCAGTACTTC; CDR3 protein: CSVVNYEQYF
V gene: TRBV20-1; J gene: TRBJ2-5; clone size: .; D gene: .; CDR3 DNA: TGCAGTGCAACCGGAGAGACCCAGTACTTC; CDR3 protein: CSATGETQYF
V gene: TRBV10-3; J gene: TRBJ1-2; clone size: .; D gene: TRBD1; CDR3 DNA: TGTGCCACCATGCGGGACAGGGATCTTACGGATGGCTACACCTTC; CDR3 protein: CATMRDRDLTDGYTF
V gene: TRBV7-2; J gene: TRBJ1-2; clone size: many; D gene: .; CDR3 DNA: TGTGCCAGCAGCGCACCTCCAGGGAACTATGGCTACACCTTC; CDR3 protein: CASSAPPGNYGYTF
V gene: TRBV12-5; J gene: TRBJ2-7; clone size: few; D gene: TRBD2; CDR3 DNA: TGTGCTAATATCGGGAGGCCGAGCAACGAGCAGTACTTC; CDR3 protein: CANIGRPSNEQYF
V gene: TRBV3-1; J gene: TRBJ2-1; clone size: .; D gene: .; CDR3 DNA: TGTGCCAGCAGCCAAGATACGCGGAGAGAAAATGAGCAGTTCTTC; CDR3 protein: CASSQDTRRENEQFF
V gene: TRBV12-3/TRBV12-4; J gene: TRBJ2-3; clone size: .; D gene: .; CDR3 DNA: TGTGCCAGCAGTCAAGTACGCCAACTAGTCACAGATACGCAGTATTTT; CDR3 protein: CASSQVRQLVTDTQYF
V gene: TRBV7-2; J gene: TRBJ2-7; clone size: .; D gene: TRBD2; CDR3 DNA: TGTGCCAGCAGCTTCCTTGTCCCTTCTAGCGGGAGTAAATTCGAGCAGTACTTC; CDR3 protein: CASSFLVPSSGSKFEQYF
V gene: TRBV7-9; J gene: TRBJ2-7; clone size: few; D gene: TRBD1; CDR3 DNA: TGTGCCAGCAGCTCCCCGAGAGGGGGCCGGGCCTACGAGCAGTACTTC; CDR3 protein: CASSSPRGGRAYEQYF
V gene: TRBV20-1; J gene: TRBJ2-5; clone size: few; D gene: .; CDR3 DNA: TGCAGTGCTAGAGATCTCCAAGGGCTGGAGACCCAGTACTTC; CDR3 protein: CSARDLQGLETQYF
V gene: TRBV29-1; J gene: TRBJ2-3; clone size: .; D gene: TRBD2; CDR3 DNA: TGCAGCGTTGATGGGCTAGCGGGGGAGTCCTCAAGCACAGATACGCAGTATTTT; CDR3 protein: CSVDGLAGESSSTDTQYF
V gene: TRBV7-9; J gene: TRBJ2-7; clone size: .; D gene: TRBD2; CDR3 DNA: TGTGCCAGCAGCGTGAGCGGGATGATCTCCTACGAGCAGTACTTC; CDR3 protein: CASSVSGMISYEQYF
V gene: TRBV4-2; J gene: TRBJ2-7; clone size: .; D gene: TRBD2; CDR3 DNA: TGTGCCAGCAGCCAAGGTACAGCGGGGGCCTACGAGCAGTACTTC; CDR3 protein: CASSQGTAGAYEQYF
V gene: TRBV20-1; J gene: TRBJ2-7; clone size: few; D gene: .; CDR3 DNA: TGCAGTGCTAGGCCACCTGTAGGGGTCGGGTGGGAGCAGTACTTC; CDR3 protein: CSARPPVGVGWEQYF
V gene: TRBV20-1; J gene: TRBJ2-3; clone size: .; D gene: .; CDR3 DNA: TGCAGTGCGGTAGGACAGACCCGCATGGATACGCAGTATTTT; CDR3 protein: CSAVGQTRMDTQYF
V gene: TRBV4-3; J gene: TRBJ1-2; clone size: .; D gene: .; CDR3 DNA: TGCGCCAGCAGCCAAGATAGAGACTATGGCTACACCTTC; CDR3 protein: CASSQDRDYGYTF
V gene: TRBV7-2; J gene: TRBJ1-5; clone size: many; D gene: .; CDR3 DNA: TGTGCCAGCAGCACACAGGGAGATCAGCCCCAGCATTTT; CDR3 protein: CASSTQGDQPQHF
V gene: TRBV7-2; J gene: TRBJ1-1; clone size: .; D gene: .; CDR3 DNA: TGTGCCAGCAGCTTATTGTCAGCGAACACTGAAGCTTTCTTT; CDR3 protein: CASSLLSANTEAFF
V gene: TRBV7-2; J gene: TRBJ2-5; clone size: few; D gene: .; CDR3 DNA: TGTGCCAGCCCTGGGGACCAGCTGCGGGAGACCCAGTACTTC; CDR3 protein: CASPGDQLRETQYF
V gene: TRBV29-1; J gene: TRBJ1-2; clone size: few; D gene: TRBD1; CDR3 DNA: TGCAGCGTTGAAACGAGACTCACAGGGGGCCCCTATGGCTACACCTTC; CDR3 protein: CSVETRLTGGPYGYTF
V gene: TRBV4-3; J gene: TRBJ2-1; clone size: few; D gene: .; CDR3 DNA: TGCGCCAGCAGCCAAGGGGACTTCTCCTACAATGAGCAGTTCTTC; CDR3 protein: CASSQGDFSYNEQFF
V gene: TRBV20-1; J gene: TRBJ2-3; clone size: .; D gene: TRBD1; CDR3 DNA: TGCAGTGCTACAACCCAGGGGGCGCGTGATACGCAGTATTTT; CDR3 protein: CSATTQGARDTQYF
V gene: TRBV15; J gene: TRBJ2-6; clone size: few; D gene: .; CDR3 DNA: TGTGCCACCAGCAGCCTTGTACTCTCTGGGGCCAACGTCCTGACTTTC; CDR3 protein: CATSSLVLSGANVLTF
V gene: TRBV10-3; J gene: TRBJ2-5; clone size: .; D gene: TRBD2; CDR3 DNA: TGTGCCATCAAGGCGCGGGAGTCGTGGGAGACCCAGTACTTC; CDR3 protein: CAIKARESWETQYF
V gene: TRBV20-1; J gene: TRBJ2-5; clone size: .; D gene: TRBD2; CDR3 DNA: TGCAGTGCTAGAGATTTTGAGATTAGCGGGGTGAATTACCAAGAGACCCAGTACTTC; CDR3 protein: CSARDFEISGVNYQETQYF
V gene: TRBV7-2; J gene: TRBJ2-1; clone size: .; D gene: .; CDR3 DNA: TGTGCCAGCAGCTTAGATATGCAGCGGGCTTACAATGAGCAGTTCTTC; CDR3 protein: CASSLDMQRAYNEQFF
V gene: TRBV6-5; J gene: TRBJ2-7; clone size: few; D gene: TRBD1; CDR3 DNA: TGTGCCAGCAGTTACGAAATGGGACAGCCCTACGAGCAGTACTTC; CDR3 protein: CASSYEMGQPYEQYF
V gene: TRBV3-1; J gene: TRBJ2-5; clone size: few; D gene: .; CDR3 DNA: TGTGCCAGCAGCCAAGACCCCGAGACCCAGTACTTC; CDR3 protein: CASSQDPETQYF
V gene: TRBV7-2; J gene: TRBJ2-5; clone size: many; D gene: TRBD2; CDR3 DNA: TGTGCCAGCAGCTTGACTAGCGGGGACCAAGAGACCCAGTACTTC; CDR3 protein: CASSLTSGDQETQYF
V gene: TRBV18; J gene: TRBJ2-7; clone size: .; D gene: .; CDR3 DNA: TGTGCCAGCTCCCGGGACTCCCGAACCTACGAGCAGTACTTC; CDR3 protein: CASSRDSRTYEQYF
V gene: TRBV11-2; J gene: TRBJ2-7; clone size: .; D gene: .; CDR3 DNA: TGTGCCAGCAGCTTAGATCAGGCAGGACCTAGGCTTAGCTCCTACAATGAGCAGTACTTC; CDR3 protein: CASSLDQAGPRLSSYNEQYF
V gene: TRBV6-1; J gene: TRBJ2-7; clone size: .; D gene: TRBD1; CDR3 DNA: TGTGCCAGCAGTGAGAGGGACAGAAACTACGAGCAGTACTTC; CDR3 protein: CASSERDRNYEQYF
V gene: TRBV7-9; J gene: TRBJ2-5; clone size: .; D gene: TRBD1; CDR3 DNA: TGTGCCAGCCACGGGACAGGGGAAAGAGAGCAAGAGACCCAGTACTTC; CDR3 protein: CASHGTGEREQETQYF
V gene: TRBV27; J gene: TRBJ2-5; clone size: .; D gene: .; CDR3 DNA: TGTGCCAGCAGTACCTGGGGATCTGGAGAGACCCAGTACTTC; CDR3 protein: CASSTWGSGETQYF
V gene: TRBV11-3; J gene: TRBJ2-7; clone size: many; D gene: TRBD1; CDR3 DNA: TGTGCCAGCAGCAAACAGGGGGGATACGAGCAGTACTTC; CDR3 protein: CASSKQGGYEQYF
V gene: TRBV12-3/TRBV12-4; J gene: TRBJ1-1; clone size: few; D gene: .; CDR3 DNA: TGTGCCAGCAGTTTAAGACGGGAGAACACTGAAGCTTTCTTT; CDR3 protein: CASSLRRENTEAFF
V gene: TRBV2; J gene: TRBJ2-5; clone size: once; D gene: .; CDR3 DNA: TGTGCCAGCAGTTTGGCTAGTGTAGAGACCCAGTACTTC; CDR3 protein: CASSLASVETQYF
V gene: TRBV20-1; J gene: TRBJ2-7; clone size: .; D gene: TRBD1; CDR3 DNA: TGCAGTGCTAGACCCGACAGGGGGGGTTCCTACGAGCAGTACTTC; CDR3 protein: CSARPDRGGSYEQYF
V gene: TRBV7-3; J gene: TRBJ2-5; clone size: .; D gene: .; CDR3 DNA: TGTGCCAGCAGCTTTGGGTCTCCTGAGACCCAGTACTTC; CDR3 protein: CASSFGSPETQYF
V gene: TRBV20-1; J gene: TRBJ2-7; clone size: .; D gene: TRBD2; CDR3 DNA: TGCAGTGCGGCCCCCTCTAGCGGGAGTCCGTACTTC; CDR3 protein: CSAAPSSGSPYF
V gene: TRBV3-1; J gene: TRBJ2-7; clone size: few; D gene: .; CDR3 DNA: TGTGCCAGCAGCCAGTTAACAGAAAACTACGAGCAGTACTTC; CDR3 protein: CASSQLTENYEQYF
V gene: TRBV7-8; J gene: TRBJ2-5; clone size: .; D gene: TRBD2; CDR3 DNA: TGTGCCAGCAGCTTACTCGGGGGGAATGAGCAGTACTTC; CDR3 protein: CASSLLGGNEQYF